The clone carrying this T cell receptor (beta chain) was seen more than once but under ten times. Antigen specificity is unknown. The data were obtained in a study of beta chain features in type 1 diabetes. Study results and limitations: Moderate yet significant TCRB CDR3 shortening was seen in Type 1 diabetes patients in all four CD4+ subsets.

Expressed TCRB transcripts were sequenced, since all the RNA that had been isolated was reverse transcribed. Only in-frame clones appear in the TCRdb table, and some are missing; sequencing was by immunoSEQ multiplex PCR. The data contain over 150,000 clones, roughly 8% of them singletons. The receptor was isolated from a woman between 18 and 29 years old with type 1 diabetes. Sequenced material: central memory CD4+ T cells from blood.

The CDR3 coding sequence is TGTGCCAGCATTTCAGGGGGCCTCGGGAACACTGAAGCTTTCTTT. Translated, it gives CASISGGLGNTEAFF. The chain combines TRBV6-6 with TRBJ1-1; 8 positions agree with TRBD1. This CDR3 region has 15 residues. Germline assignment: CDR1 MNHNY and CDR2 SVGAGI (reference sequence). Trimming at V came to 7 bases and at J to 1 base, leaving 8 bases not matched to a gene.